A selection of T cell receptor beta chains follows, all from one sample in a study of T-cell reconstitution after alpha-beta-depleted transplantation in children. TCRdb passed the PCR reads through MiXCR, listing each CDR3 protein once. The table includes 200,000 to 250,000 distinct CDR3 sequences, around 12% detected once. Here the sequenced sample was PBMCs from the stem cell graft donor, taken from the stem cell graft. The receptor set was obtained from a human donor who donated a stem cell graft to a child with acute lymphoblastic leukemia. Both conserved end residues are part of each CDR3. The D gene is left open where the match is weak. The size entry is marked missing in some rows and otherwise reads once, few, many or a size class.

abundance,d_gene,v_gene,j_gene,CDR3aa,CDR3nt
many,-,TRBV25-1,TRBJ2-7,CASRATASLAYEQYF,TGTGCCAGCAGGGCGACAGCATCGTTGGCCTACGAGCAGTACTTC
many,-,TRBV29-1,TRBJ2-5,CSVEALGETQYF,TGCAGCGTTGAGGCTCTCGGGGAGACCCAGTACTTC
-,TRBD2,TRBV20-1,TRBJ2-2,CSAREREPHSGELFF,TGCAGTGCCAGAGAGCGGGAGCCTCACTCCGGGGAGCTGTTTTTT
-,TRBD1,TRBV5-5,TRBJ2-7,CASGPGQETYEQYF,TGTGCCAGCGGCCCCGGACAGGAAACCTACGAGCAGTACTTC
many,TRBD1,TRBV7-8,TRBJ1-1,CASRPPDRGPEAFF,TGTGCCAGCAGGCCCCCCGACAGGGGACCTGAAGCTTTCTTT
many,TRBD1,TRBV20-1,TRBJ2-1,CSATPGQGYNEQFF,TGCAGTGCTACTCCGGGACAGGGGTACAATGAGCAGTTCTTC
many,-,TRBV20-1,TRBJ1-1,CSARRGVNTEAFF,TGCAGTGCTAGGAGAGGGGTGAACACTGAAGCTTTCTTT
many,TRBD2,TRBV5-1,TRBJ2-3,CASSLGGGAQYF,TGCGCCAGCAGCCTGGGGGGAGGGGCGCAGTATTTT
few,TRBD1,TRBV5-1,TRBJ1-1,CASSLRDSPNTEAFF,TGCGCCAGCAGCCTACGGGACAGTCCGAACACTGAAGCTTTCTTT
few,-,TRBV12-3/TRBV12-4,TRBJ2-1,CASSPGRVYNEQFF,TGTGCCAGCAGCCCCGGGCGAGTTTACAATGAGCAGTTCTTC
many,-,TRBV20-1,TRBJ2-3,CSAPEGWSTDTQYF,TGCAGTGCTCCAGAAGGGTGGTCGACAGATACGCAGTATTTT
-,-,TRBV12-3/TRBV12-4,TRBJ2-5,CASSLEAYLETQYF,TGTGCCAGCAGTTTAGAGGCCTACCTGGAGACCCAGTACTTC
many,TRBD1,TRBV10-1,TRBJ2-6,CASRPGTGPTFGANVLTF,TGCGCCAGCAGGCCGGGGACAGGGCCAACCTTTGGGGCCAACGTCCTGACTTTC
once,-,TRBV18,TRBJ2-7,CASSPPNPGSYEQYF,TGTGCCAGCTCACCACCCAACCCGGGCTCCTACGAGCAGTACTTC
many,TRBD1,TRBV6-5,TRBJ1-2,CASSYGQGAGYTF,TGTGCCAGCAGTTACGGACAGGGGGCTGGCTACACCTTC
many,-,TRBV9,TRBJ2-7,CASSRGEAYEQYF,TGTGCCAGCAGCCGCGGGGAGGCCTACGAGCAGTACTTC
few,-,TRBV20-1,TRBJ2-7,CSAEGHDEQYF,TGCAGTGCAGAGGGACACGACGAGCAGTACTTC
few,-,TRBV25-1,TRBJ2-2,CASSGATGTPGELFF,TGTGCCAGCAGTGGAGCTACGGGAACCCCCGGGGAGCTGTTTTTT
many,-,TRBV5-1,TRBJ1-1,CASQKGTEAFF,TGCGCCAGCCAAAAGGGCACTGAAGCTTTCTTT
many,TRBD2,TRBV12-3/TRBV12-4,TRBJ2-1,CASRLLAGERNEQFF,TGTGCCAGCAGGCTACTAGCGGGAGAACGGAATGAGCAGTTCTTC
-,TRBD1,TRBV15,TRBJ2-5,CATSPNRGRQETQYF,TGTGCCACCAGCCCTAACAGGGGACGACAAGAGACCCAGTACTTC
many,-,TRBV20-1,TRBJ1-2,CSARDPQAWDYGYTF,TGCAGTGCTAGAGATCCACAGGCGTGGGACTATGGCTACACCTTC
many,-,TRBV29-1,TRBJ2-7,CSAGGDGNYEQYF,TGCAGCGCAGGCGGGGACGGGAACTACGAGCAGTACTTC
many,-,TRBV7-3,TRBJ2-3,CASSLNTGVGSTQYF,TGTGCCAGCAGCTTAAACACGGGAGTGGGGTCTACGCAGTATTTT
many,-,TRBV12-3/TRBV12-4,TRBJ2-5,CASSTTGEGPPETQYF,TGTGCCAGCAGCACGACAGGGGAGGGCCCCCCGGAGACCCAGTACTTC
many,TRBD1,TRBV12-3/TRBV12-4,TRBJ2-3,CASRSRDRGSRDTQYF,TGTGCCAGCAGATCACGGGACAGGGGGTCGAGAGATACGCAGTATTTT
many,-,TRBV28,TRBJ2-2,CASSLFRGWETGELFF,TGTGCCAGCAGTTTATTCAGGGGTTGGGAAACCGGGGAGCTGTTTTTT
many,TRBD2,TRBV20-1,TRBJ2-5,CSAHSGRARETQYF,TGCAGTGCCCATAGCGGGAGGGCCCGGGAGACCCAGTACTTC
many,-,TRBV6-2/TRBV6-3,TRBJ1-5,CASSPGVGVSNQPQHF,TGTGCCAGCAGTCCCGGAGTGGGGGTGAGCAATCAGCCCCAGCATTTT